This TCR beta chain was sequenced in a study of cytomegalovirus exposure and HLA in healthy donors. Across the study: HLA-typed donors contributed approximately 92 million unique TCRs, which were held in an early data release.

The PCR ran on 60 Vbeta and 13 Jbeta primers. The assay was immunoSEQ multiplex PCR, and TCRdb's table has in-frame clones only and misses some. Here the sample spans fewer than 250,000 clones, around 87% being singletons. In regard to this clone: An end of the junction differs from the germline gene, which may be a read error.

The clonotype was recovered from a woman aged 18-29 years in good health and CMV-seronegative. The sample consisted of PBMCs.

CDR3 nucleotide sequence: TGTGCTAGCAGCCCGACTAGCGTACAAGAGACCCAGTACTTC. It is translated as CASSPTSVQETQYF. V is TRBV7-7 and J is TRBJ2-5; 8 nucleotides align to TRBD2. CDR1 is SSHAT and CDR2 is FNYEAQ in the germline V gene (reference sequence). The CDR3 sequence is 14 residues long.